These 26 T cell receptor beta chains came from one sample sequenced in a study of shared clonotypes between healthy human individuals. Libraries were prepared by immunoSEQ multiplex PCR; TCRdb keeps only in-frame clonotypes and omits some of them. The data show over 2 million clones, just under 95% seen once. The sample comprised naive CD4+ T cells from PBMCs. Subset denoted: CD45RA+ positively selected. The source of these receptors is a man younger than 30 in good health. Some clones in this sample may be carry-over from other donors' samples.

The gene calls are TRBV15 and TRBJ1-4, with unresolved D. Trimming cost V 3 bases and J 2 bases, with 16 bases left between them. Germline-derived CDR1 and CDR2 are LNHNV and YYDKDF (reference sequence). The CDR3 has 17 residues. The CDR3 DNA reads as TGTGCCACCAGCAGTGTCGTGGAGCCGGGGACTAATGAAAAACTGTTTTTT. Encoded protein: CATSSVVEPGTNEKLFF.

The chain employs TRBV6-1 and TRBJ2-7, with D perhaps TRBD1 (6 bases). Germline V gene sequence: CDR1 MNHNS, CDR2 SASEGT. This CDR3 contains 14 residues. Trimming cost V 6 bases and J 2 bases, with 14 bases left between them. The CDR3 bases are TGTGCCAGCAGGCTGGAACAGGGAACCTACGAGCAGTACTTC. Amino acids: CASRLEQGTYEQYF.

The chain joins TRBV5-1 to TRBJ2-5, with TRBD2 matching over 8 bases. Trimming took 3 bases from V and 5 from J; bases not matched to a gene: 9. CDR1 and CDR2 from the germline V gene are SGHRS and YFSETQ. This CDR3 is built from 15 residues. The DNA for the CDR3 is TGCGCCAGCAGCTCACTGACTAGCGTCGGGGAGACCCAGTACTTC. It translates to CASSSLTSVGETQYF.

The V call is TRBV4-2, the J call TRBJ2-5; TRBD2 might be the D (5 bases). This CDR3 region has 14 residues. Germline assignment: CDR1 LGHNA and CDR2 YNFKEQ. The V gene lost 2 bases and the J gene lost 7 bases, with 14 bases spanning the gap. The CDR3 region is CASSQSSEVWTQYF. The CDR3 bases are TGTGCCAGCAGCCAAAGTTCGGAGGTTTGGACCCAGTACTTC.

The chain's CDR3 is CASSRATGIRETQYF. CDR3 coding DNA: TGTGCCAGTTCTCGGGCTACAGGGATTAGGGAGACCCAGTACTTC. The rearrangement joins TRBV19 to TRBJ2-5; D is perhaps TRBD1 (6 bases). The V gene lost 8 bases and the J gene lost 5 bases, with 21 bases spanning the gap. Germline V CDR1 and CDR2: LNHDA, SQIVND (reference sequence). This CDR3 spans 15 amino acids.

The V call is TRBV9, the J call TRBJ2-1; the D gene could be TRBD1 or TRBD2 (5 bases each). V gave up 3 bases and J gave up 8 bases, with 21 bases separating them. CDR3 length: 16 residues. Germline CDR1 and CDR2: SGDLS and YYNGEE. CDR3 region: CASSGTGPGWIDEQFF. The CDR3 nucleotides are TGTGCCAGCAGCGGAACGGGACCCGGGTGGATCGATGAGCAGTTCTTC.

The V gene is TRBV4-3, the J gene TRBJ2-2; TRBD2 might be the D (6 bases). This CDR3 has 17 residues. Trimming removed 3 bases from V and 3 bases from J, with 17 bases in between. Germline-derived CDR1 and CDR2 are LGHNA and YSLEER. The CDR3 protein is CASSHYLLTGDTGELFF. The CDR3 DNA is TGCGCCAGCAGCCACTACCTCTTAACGGGAGACACCGGGGAGCTGTTTTTT.

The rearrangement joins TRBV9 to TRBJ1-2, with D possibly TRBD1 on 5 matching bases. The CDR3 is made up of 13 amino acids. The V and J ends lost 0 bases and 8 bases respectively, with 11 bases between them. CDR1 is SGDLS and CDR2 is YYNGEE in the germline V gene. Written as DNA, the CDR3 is TGTGCCAGCAGCGTAGAAGGGACCTGGGGCTACACCTTC. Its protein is CASSVEGTWGYTF. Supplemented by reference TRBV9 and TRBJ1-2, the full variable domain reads DSGVTQTPKHLITATGQRVTLRCSPRSGDLSVYWYQQSLDQGLQFLIQYYNGEERAKGNILERFSAQQFPDLHSELNLSSLELGDSALYFCASSVEGTWGYTFGSGTRLTVV.

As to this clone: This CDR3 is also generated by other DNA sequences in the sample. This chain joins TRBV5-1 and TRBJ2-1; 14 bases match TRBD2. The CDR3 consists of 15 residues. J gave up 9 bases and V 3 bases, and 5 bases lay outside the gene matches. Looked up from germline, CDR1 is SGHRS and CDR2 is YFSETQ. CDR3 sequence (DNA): TGCGCCAGCAGCTCCGGGACTAGCGGGAGTAGTGAGCAGTTCTTC. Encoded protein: CASSSGTSGSSEQFF.

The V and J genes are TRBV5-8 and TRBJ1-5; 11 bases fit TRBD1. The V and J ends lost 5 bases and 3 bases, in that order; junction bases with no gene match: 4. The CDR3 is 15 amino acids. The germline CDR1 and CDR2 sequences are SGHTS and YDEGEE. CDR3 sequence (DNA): TGTGCCAGCAGGCCGGGACAGGGGGTCAATCAGCCCCAGCATTTT. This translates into CASRPGQGVNQPQHF.

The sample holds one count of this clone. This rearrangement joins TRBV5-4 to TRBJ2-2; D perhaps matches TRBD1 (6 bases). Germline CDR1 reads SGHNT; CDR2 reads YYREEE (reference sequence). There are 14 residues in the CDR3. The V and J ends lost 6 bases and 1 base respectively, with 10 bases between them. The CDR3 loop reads CASTRGQNTGELFF. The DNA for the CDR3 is TGTGCCAGCACCAGGGGACAGAACACCGGGGAGCTGTTTTTT.

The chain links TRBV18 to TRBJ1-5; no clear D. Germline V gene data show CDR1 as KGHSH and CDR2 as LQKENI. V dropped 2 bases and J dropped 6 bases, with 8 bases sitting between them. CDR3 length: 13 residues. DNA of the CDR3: TGTGCCAGCTCACCAAATCGGGGTCAGCCCCAGCATTTT. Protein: CASSPNRGQPQHF.

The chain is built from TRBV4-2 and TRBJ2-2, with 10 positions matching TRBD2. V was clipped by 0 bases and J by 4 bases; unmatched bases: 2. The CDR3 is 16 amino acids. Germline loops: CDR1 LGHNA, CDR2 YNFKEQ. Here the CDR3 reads CASSQELAGVTGELFF. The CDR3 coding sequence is TGTGCCAGCAGCCAAGAGCTAGCGGGAGTCACCGGGGAGCTGTTTTTT.

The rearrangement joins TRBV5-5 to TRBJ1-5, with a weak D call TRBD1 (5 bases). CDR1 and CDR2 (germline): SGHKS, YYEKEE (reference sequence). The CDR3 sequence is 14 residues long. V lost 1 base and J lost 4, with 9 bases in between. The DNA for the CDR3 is TGTGCCAGCAGCTTGCGCTGGGGGAATCAGCCCCAGCATTTT. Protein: CASSLRWGNQPQHF.

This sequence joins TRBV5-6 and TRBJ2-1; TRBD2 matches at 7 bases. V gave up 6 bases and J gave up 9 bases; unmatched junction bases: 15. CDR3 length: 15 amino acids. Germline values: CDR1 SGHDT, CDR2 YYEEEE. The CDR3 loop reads CASTRRAGVRSEQFF. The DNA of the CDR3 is TGTGCCAGCACACGCCGCGCGGGGGTTAGGAGTGAGCAGTTCTTC.

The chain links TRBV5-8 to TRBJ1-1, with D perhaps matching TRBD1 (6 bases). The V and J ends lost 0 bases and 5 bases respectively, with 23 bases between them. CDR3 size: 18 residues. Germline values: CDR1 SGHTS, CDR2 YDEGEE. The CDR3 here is CASSLALRGRGGGTEAFF. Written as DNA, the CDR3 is TGTGCCAGCAGCTTGGCCCTGCGGGGGCGCGGGGGTGGAACTGAAGCTTTCTTT.

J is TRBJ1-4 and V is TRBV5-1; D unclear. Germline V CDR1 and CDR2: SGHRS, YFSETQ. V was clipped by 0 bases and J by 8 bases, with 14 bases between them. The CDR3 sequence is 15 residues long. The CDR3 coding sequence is TGCGCCAGCAGCTTGGGGAATACGGTTGACGAAAAACTGTTTTTT. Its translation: CASSLGNTVDEKLFF.

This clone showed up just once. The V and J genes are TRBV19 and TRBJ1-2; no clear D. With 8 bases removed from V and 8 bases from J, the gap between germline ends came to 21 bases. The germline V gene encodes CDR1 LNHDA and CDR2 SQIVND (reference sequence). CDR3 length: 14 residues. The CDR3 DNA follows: TGTGCCAGTCGACCTTTGACCGCTGCGGGAGGCTACACCTTC. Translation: CASRPLTAAGGYTF.

The CDR3 nucleotides are TGTGCCAGCAGTTTTGAACAGGGACGTCGTGAGCAGTACTTC. Translated: CASSFEQGRREQYF. The chain carries TRBV27 and TRBJ2-7; D might be TRBD1 (6 bases). The V and J ends lost 3 bases and 7 bases respectively, with 16 bases between them. Germline CDR1 reads MNHEY; CDR2 reads SMNVEV (reference sequence). CDR3 size: 14 residues.

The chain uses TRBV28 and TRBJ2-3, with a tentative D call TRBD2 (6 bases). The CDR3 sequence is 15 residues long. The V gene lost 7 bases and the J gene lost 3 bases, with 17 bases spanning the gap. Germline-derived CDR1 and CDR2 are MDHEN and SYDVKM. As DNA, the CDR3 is TGTGCCAGCACCTCCGGGGGAATGGCAACAGATACGCAGTATTTT. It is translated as CASTSGGMATDTQYF. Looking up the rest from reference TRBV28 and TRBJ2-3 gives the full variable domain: DVKVTQSSRYLVKRTGEKVFLECVQDMDHENMFWYRQDPGLGLRLIYFSYDVKMKEKGDIPEGYSVSREKKERFSLILESASTNQTSMYLCASTSGGMATDTQYFGPGTRLTVL.

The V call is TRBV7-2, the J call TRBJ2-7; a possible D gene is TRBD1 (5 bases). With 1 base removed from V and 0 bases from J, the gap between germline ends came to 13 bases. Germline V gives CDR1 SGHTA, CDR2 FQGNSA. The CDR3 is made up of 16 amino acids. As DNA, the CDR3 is TGTGCCAGCAGCTTAGTGGGGCACTCCGCCTCCTACGAGCAGTACTTC. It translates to CASSLVGHSASYEQYF.

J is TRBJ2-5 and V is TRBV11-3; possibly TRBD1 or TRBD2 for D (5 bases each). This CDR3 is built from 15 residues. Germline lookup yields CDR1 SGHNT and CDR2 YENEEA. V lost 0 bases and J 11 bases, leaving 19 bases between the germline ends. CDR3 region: CASSLDGSGTREQYF. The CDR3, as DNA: TGTGCCAGCAGCTTAGACGGCTCCGGGACGAGGGAGCAGTACTTC.

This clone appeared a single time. The CDR3 sequence: CASSSGGRAGEAFF. The CDR3 DNA sequence: TGTGCCAGCAGCTCTGGCGGGAGGGCAGGGGAAGCTTTCTTT. The chain couples TRBV7-2 to TRBJ1-1, with TRBD1 as a possible D gene (5 bases). CDR1 and CDR2 (germline): SGHTA, FQGNSA. CDR3 length: 14 residues. Deletions cut 4 bases from V and 8 bases from J, with 17 bases between.

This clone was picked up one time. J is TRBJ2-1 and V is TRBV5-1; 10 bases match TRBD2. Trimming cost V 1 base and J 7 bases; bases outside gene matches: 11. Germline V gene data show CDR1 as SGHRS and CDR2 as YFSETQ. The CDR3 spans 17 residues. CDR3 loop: CASSLWGRASGSNEQFF. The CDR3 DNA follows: TGCGCCAGCAGCTTGTGGGGGCGGGCTAGCGGGAGTAATGAGCAGTTCTTC.

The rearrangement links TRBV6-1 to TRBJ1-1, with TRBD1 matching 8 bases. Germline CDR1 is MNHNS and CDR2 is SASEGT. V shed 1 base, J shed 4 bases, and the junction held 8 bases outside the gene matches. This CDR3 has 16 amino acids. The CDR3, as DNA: TGTGCCAGCAGTGAAGTGGGCAGGGGGCAAGTCACTGAAGCTTTCTTT. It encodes CASSEVGRGQVTEAFF.

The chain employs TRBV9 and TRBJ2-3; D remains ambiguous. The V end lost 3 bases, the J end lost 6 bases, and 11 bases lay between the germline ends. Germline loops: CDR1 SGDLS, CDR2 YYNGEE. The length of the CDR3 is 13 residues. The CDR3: CASSAQPADTQYF. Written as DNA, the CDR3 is TGTGCCAGCAGCGCTCAACCGGCTGATACGCAGTATTTT.